This TCR beta chain was documented in a study of blood T cell repertoires in COVID-19. In the study overall: COVID-19 samples collected from the United States, Italy and Spain covered acute and convalescent phases. The cDNA or gDNA used as material had been derived from T cells, B-cell-depleted T cells, or PBMCs.

CDR1 MNHEY and CDR2 SVGAGI come from the germline V gene. This CDR3 contains 15 residues. V lost 6 bases, J lost 2 bases, and 17 bases lay in between. In terms of age and location, participants ranged from roughly 18 to 100 years and lived in about two dozen US areas. Per the authors' pipeline: Cell counts per sample came from amplifying reference gene primers. Generated by immunoSEQ multiplex PCR, the TCRdb table keeps only in-frame clones and is missing some. The V and J calls and the clone size are those of that table, but D and trimming were determined from the DNA. The data show some 330,000 clones, 80% to 90% seen once.

The chain joins TRBV6-5 to TRBJ2-7; D may be TRBD2 (6 bases). The TCR sequence derives from a man under 40 who had recovered from COVID-19. The sequenced sample was PBMCs or T cells enriched from blood (not recorded which). CDR3: CASSPPPSDTYEQYF. CDR3 DNA: TGTGCCAGCAGCCCACCCCCTAGCGACACCTACGAGCAGTACTTC.